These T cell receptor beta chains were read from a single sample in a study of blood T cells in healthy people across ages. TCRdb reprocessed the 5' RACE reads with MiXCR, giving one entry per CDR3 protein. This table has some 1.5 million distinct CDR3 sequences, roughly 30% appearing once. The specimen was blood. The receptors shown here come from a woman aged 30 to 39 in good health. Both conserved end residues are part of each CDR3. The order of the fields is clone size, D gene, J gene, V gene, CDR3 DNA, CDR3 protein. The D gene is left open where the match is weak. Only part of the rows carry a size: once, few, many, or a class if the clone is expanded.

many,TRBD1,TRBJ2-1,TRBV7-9,TGTGCCAGCAGCACCCAAACAGGGGCGGAGAACAGTGAGCAGTTCTTC,CASSTQTGAENSEQFF
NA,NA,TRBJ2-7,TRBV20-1,TGCAGTGCTTCATCGGTCCGGGTGGAGCAGTACTTC,CSASSVRVEQYF
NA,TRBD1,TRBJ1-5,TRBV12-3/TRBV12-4,TGTGCCAGCAGAGGGCCAGGGGGACCCCAGCATTTT,CASRGPGGPQHF
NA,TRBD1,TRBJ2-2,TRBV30,TGTGCCTGGACCGGGACAGGGGGTACCGGGGAGCTGTTTTTT,CAWTGTGGTGELFF
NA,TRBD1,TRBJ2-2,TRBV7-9,TGTGCCAGTGGGACAGGGCTCGACACCGGGGAGCTGTTTTTT,CASGTGLDTGELFF
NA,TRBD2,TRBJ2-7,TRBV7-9,TGTGCCAGCAGCCGGACTAGCGGAGTATTCGAGCAGTACTTC,CASSRTSGVFEQYF
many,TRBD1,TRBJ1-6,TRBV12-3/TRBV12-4,TGTGCCAGCAGTCGGGACAGGGCAGATTCACCCCTCCACTTT,CASSRDRADSPLHF
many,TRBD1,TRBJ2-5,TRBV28,TGTGCCAGCAGTTTATGGGGCAGGGGGGAGACCCAGTACTTC,CASSLWGRGETQYF
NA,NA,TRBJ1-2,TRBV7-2,TGTGCCAGCAGCCCGGACCGGGAGTCTTATGGCTACACCTTC,CASSPDRESYGYTF
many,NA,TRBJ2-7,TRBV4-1,TGCGCCAGCAGCCAAGGGGGGAAGGGGTCCTACGAGCAGTACTTC,CASSQGGKGSYEQYF
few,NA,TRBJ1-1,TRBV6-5,TGTGCCAGCGGGGAAACGGGGCACACTGAAGCTTTCTTT,CASGETGHTEAFF
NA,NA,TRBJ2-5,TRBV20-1,TGCGTCACGGGGGAAGAGACCCAGTACTTC,CVTGEETQYF
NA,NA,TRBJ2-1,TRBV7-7,TGTGCCAGCAGTCCCGGTAACGATGAGCAGTTCTTC,CASSPGNDEQFF
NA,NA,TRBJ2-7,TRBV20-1,TGCTGTGCTAACCCGCGACCGGGAGAGCAGTACTTC,CCANPRPGEQYF
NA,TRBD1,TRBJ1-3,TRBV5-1,TGCGCCAGCAGCTTAGGGGACAGAGACCGTGGAAACACCATATATTTT,CASSLGDRDRGNTIYF
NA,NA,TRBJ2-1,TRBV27,TGTGCCAGCAGTTTAGACACACCCTACAATGAGCAGTTCTTC,CASSLDTPYNEQFF
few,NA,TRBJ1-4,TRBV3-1,TGTGCCAGCAGCCAGAGGGGGACTAATGAAAAACTGTTTTTT,CASSQRGTNEKLFF
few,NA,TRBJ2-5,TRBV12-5,TGTGCTAGTGGTTTGGGGGGAAGCGGGCAGTACTTC,CASGLGGSGQYF
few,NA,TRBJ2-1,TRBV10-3,TGTGCCATCAGTGCATCAGGCTCCAACGATGAGCAGTTCTTC,CAISASGSNDEQFF
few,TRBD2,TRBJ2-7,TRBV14,TGTGCCAGCAGCCAACTCGGCGCGGGGGCCTACGAGCAGTACTTC,CASSQLGAGAYEQYF
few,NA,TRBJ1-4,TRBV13,TGTGCCAGCAGCTTTTTAGGAGGGGTACTGTTTTTT,CASSFLGGVLFF
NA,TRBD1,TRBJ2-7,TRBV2,TGTGCCAGCAGTGAGTTCGGGACAGCTTACGAGCAGTACTTC,CASSEFGTAYEQYF
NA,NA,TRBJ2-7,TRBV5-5,TGTGCCAGCAGTTTGGGCCGGGACGGCTACTACGAGCAGTACTTC,CASSLGRDGYYEQYF
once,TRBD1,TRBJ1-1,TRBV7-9,TGTGCCAGCAGCTTAGCGTGGCAGGGGGCTTCCCCTTTCTTT,CASSLAWQGASPFF
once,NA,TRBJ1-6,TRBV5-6,TGTGCCAGCAGCTTGGGGCTCGGGGGGTCGGGCTCACCCCTCCACTTT,CASSLGLGGSGSPLHF
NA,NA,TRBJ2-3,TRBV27,TGTGCCAGCACATTCCCTCCGGGGGCTAGGGTTGAGTTAGATACGCAGTATTTT,CASTFPPGARVELDTQYF
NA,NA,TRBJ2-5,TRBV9,TGTGCCAGCAGCGTAGGATCCCCCGGATCGGGAGAGACCCAGTACTTC,CASSVGSPGSGETQYF
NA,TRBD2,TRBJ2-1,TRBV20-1,TGCAGTGCTAGAGATACGGGACTAGCGGGAGATGAGCAGTTCTTC,CSARDTGLAGDEQFF
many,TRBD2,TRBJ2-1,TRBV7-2,TGTGCCAGCAGTCCAGGACTAGCGGGACGGTACAATGAGCAGTTCTTC,CASSPGLAGRYNEQFF
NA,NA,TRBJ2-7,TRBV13,TGTGCCAGCAGCTTGGACCAGAACTACGAGCAGTACTTC,CASSLDQNYEQYF
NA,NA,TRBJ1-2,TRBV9,TGTGCCAGCAGCGTAAGCGAGGGGGGCGGCTATGGCTACACCTTC,CASSVSEGGGYGYTF
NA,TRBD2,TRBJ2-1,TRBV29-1,TGCAGCGTCCCAGGGAGGGGGAGGGCTAGCGGGAGGGCGAATGAGCAGTTCTTC,CSVPGRGRASGRANEQFF
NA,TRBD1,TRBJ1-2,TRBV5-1,TGCGCCAGCAGCTTGGGGGACAGGGATCTCGACTACACCTTC,CASSLGDRDLDYTF
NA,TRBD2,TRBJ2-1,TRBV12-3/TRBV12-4,TGTGCCAGCAGTTTCCCTAGCGGGGGGGCCTATGAGCAGTTCTTC,CASSFPSGGAYEQFF
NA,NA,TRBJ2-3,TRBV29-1,TGCAGCGTTGCTGGAAGCCCAGGGGAGAATACGCAGTATTTT,CSVAGSPGENTQYF
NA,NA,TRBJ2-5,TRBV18,TGTGCCAGCTCACCGACACAAGCGACCCAGTACTTC,CASSPTQATQYF
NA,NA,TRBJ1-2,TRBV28,TGTGCCAGCAAGTTCGGCTATGGCTACACCTTC,CASKFGYGYTF
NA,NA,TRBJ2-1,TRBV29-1,TGCAGCGGGGGGTCGAGGCGTAGGTCTTACAATGAGCAGTTCTTC,CSGGSRRRSYNEQFF
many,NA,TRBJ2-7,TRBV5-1,TGCGCCAGCAGCTTGGGTGGGCTTACTCGCTCCTACGAGCAGTACTTC,CASSLGGLTRSYEQYF
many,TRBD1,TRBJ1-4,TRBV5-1,TGCGCCAGCAGCTCGGGACAGCCTAATGAAAAACTGTTTTTT,CASSSGQPNEKLFF
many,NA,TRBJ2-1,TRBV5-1,TGTGCCAGCAGCTCCTACAATGAGCAGTTCTTC,CASSSYNEQFF
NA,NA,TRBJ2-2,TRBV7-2,TGTGCCAGCAGCCCCCCCCGGGAGACCGGGGAGCTGTTTTTT,CASSPPRETGELFF
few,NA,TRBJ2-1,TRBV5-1,TGCGCCAGCAGCTTTTCTAGCGACTCCTACAATGAGCTGTTCTTC,CASSFSSDSYNELFF
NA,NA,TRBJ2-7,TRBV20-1,TGCAGTGCTAGAGAGGACGGGATCGAGCAGTACTTC,CSAREDGIEQYF
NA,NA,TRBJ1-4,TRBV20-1,TGCAGTGCTAGAGATGGTCAGTGGGGACGGAAACTGTTTTTT,CSARDGQWGRKLFF
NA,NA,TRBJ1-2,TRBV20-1,TGCAGTGCTAGAGGGACGGGGAATGCCTATGGCTACACCTTC,CSARGTGNAYGYTF
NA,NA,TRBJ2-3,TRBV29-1,TGCAGCGGGGCGACTAGAGACACAGATACGCAGTATTTT,CSGATRDTDTQYF
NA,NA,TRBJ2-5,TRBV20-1,TGCAGTGCTAGAGTCCTATCAGTGGGAGTTGTGAAAGAGACCCAGTACTTC,CSARVLSVGVVKETQYF
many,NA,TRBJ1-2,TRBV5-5,TGTGCCAGCAGCGCCACTCAGGGAAGCTATGGCTACACCTTC,CASSATQGSYGYTF
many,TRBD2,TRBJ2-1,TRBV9,TGTGCCAGCAGCCCCGGGGTAGCGGGGAGCAATGAGCAGTTCTTC,CASSPGVAGSNEQFF
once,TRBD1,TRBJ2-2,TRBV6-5,TGTGCCAGCAGTTACCAGGGACAGGGGAAAGGCGGCACCGGGGAGCTGTTTTTT,CASSYQGQGKGGTGELFF
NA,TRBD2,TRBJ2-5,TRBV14,TGTGCCAGCAGCCAATCGCTTTTGCGGGGGGTTCAAGAGACCCAGTACTTC,CASSQSLLRGVQETQYF
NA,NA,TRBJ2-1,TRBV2,TGTGCCAGCAGTGAATTAGTCCCGCAGAAGGAGCAGTTCTTC,CASSELVPQKEQFF
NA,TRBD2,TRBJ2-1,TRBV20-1,TGCAGTGCTAGATGGCGAGCGGGGGGGCACAATGAGCAGTTCTTC,CSARWRAGGHNEQFF